The rows below give T cell receptor beta chains drawn from one sample of a study of beta chain features in type 1 diabetes. Some clones are missing from TCRdb's copy, which holds only in-frame ones; the method was immunoSEQ multiplex PCR. The sample records some 900,000 clones, about a sixth being singletons. What was sequenced was naive CD4+ T cells from blood. The receptor source for this set is a woman aged 18 to 35 in good health. Both conserved end residues are part of each CDR3. The D gene is left open where the match is weak. Rows may omit the clone size; those that give it use once, few, many or a size class.

CDR3: CASSKRQYQETQYF; DNA: TGTGCCAGCAGCAAACGACAGTACCAAGAGACCCAGTACTTC; size: NA; D: NA; J: TRBJ2-5; V: TRBV7-2
CDR3: CASSPRQTPRNYGYTF; DNA: TGTGCCAGCAGCCCTCGACAGACACCGAGGAACTATGGCTACACCTTC; size: NA; D: NA; J: TRBJ1-2; V: TRBV7-8
CDR3: CASSAGTKETQYF; DNA: TGTGCCAGCTCAGCCGGGACAAAGGAGACCCAGTACTTC; size: NA; D: NA; J: TRBJ2-5; V: TRBV18
CDR3: CASSKGQGNEQFF; DNA: TGTGCCAGCAGCAAGGGACAGGGGAATGAGCAGTTCTTC; size: few; D: TRBD1; J: TRBJ2-1; V: TRBV7-9
CDR3: CASSLPDRGAYNEQFF; DNA: TGTGCCAGTAGTCTCCCCGACAGGGGGGCCTACAATGAGCAGTTCTTC; size: NA; D: TRBD1; J: TRBJ2-1; V: TRBV19
CDR3: CASSGTGTYEQYF; DNA: TGTGCCAGCTCTGGGACGGGGACCTACGAGCAGTACTTC; size: NA; D: NA; J: TRBJ2-7; V: TRBV18
CDR3: CASSLVGGKGIGQYF; DNA: TGTGCCAGCAGCTTGGTAGGCGGGAAGGGAATCGGGCAGTACTTC; size: NA; D: NA; J: TRBJ2-7; V: TRBV5-4
CDR3: CASSLVANYGYTF; DNA: TGTGCCAGCAGCTTAGTGGCTAACTATGGCTACACCTTC; size: NA; D: NA; J: TRBJ1-2; V: TRBV11-2
CDR3: CASSLATSGVKETQYF; DNA: TGTGCCAGCAGCTTGGCGACTAGCGGGGTGAAAGAGACCCAGTACTTC; size: NA; D: TRBD2; J: TRBJ2-5; V: TRBV7-9
CDR3: CASSGGQLHYGYTF; DNA: TGTGCCAGCAGTGGGGGACAGCTACATTATGGCTACACCTTC; size: NA; D: TRBD1; J: TRBJ1-2; V: TRBV6-5
CDR3: CASSFIGRETQYF; DNA: TGTGCCAGCAGCTTCATCGGGAGGGAGACCCAGTACTTC; size: NA; D: TRBD2; J: TRBJ2-5; V: TRBV7-2
CDR3: CASSRHRGGTANTGELFF; DNA: TGCGCCAGCAGCCGCCACCGTGGTGGGACAGCAAACACCGGGGAGCTGTTTTTT; size: NA; D: TRBD1; J: TRBJ2-2; V: TRBV4-3
CDR3: CASSLAGGNEQFF; DNA: TGTGCCAGCAGCTTGGCGGGTGGCAATGAGCAGTTCTTC; size: few; D: NA; J: TRBJ2-1; V: TRBV11-2
CDR3: CASSLHGWLTNTGELFF; DNA: TGTGCCAGCAGCTTACACGGGTGGCTTACGAACACCGGGGAGCTGTTTTTT; size: few; D: NA; J: TRBJ2-2; V: TRBV7-2
CDR3: CATSRDLRDAYGYTF; DNA: TGTGCCACCAGCAGAGATCTACGGGATGCCTATGGCTACACCTTC; size: few; D: NA; J: TRBJ1-2; V: TRBV15
CDR3: CAIRASGNIDEQFF; DNA: TGTGCCATCAGAGCTAGCGGGAATATCGATGAGCAGTTCTTC; size: NA; D: TRBD2; J: TRBJ2-1; V: TRBV10-3
CDR3: CASSLASGSTDTQYF; DNA: TGTGCCAGCAGCTTAGCGAGCGGGAGCACAGATACGCAGTATTTT; size: NA; D: NA; J: TRBJ2-3; V: TRBV7-9
CDR3: CASSLIGAGGETQYF; DNA: TGTGCCAGCAGCTTGATTGGGGCTGGGGGAGAGACCCAGTACTTC; size: NA; D: NA; J: TRBJ2-5; V: TRBV5-8
CDR3: CSVARAMAYEQYF; DNA: TGCAGCGTTGCTCGAGCGATGGCCTACGAGCAGTACTTC; size: few; D: NA; J: TRBJ2-7; V: TRBV29-1
CDR3: CASSQGQVQETQYF; DNA: TGTGCCAGCAGTCAAGGACAGGTCCAAGAGACCCAGTACTTC; size: few; D: TRBD1; J: TRBJ2-5; V: TRBV28
CDR3: CASSKEEMEADRAKNIQYF; DNA: TGTGCCAGCAGCAAAGAGGAAATGGAGGCCGACCGGGCCAAAAACATTCAGTACTTC; size: few; D: NA; J: TRBJ2-4; V: TRBV21-1
CDR3: CASSLGGAEETQYF; DNA: TGTGCCAGCAGTCTGGGAGGGGCAGAAGAGACCCAGTACTTC; size: NA; D: TRBD2; J: TRBJ2-5; V: TRBV28
CDR3: CASSNGLDNEQFF; DNA: TGTGCCAGCAGCAACGGGCTTGACAATGAGCAGTTCTTC; size: NA; D: NA; J: TRBJ2-1; V: TRBV11-3
CDR3: CASGVTNTGELFF; DNA: TGTGCCAGCGGGGTGACGAACACCGGGGAGCTGTTTTTT; size: NA; D: NA; J: TRBJ2-2; V: TRBV9
CDR3: CASSLRNNRGNTIYF; DNA: TGTGCCAGCAGCTTGAGGAACAACAGGGGAAACACCATATATTTT; size: NA; D: NA; J: TRBJ1-3; V: TRBV7-9
CDR3: CAISEGGPGANVLTF; DNA: TGTGCCATCAGTGAGGGGGGGCCTGGGGCCAACGTCCTGACTTTC; size: few; D: NA; J: TRBJ2-6; V: TRBV10-3
CDR3: CASSPGLRPGYTF; DNA: TGTGCCAGCAGCCCCGGACTCCGCCCTGGCTACACCTTC; size: few; D: NA; J: TRBJ1-2; V: TRBV7-2
CDR3: CASSPRQGGLHEAFF; DNA: TGTGCCAGTAGTCCCCGACAAGGAGGCCTTCATGAAGCTTTCTTT; size: few; D: NA; J: TRBJ1-1; V: TRBV19
CDR3: CASNLGQGNYGYTF; DNA: TGTGCCAGCAACCTAGGACAGGGGAACTATGGCTACACCTTC; size: NA; D: TRBD1; J: TRBJ1-2; V: TRBV7-9
CDR3: CASSFPGGGTDTQYF; DNA: TGTGCCAGCAGTTTCCCTGGGGGTGGGACAGATACGCAGTATTTT; size: few; D: NA; J: TRBJ2-3; V: TRBV28
CDR3: CASSGYRDAVETQYF; DNA: TGTGCCAGCAGCGGATACAGGGACGCCGTGGAGACCCAGTACTTC; size: few; D: NA; J: TRBJ2-5; V: TRBV11-2
CDR3: CASSLGSGQVYEQYF; DNA: TGTGCCAGCAGTTTGGGCTCTGGACAGGTTTACGAGCAGTACTTC; size: few; D: TRBD1; J: TRBJ2-7; V: TRBV28
CDR3: CATGLAGGDEQFF; DNA: TGCGCCACTGGTCTAGCGGGTGGCGATGAGCAGTTCTTC; size: NA; D: TRBD2; J: TRBJ2-1; V: TRBV4-1
CDR3: CASSPKQGGNQPQHF; DNA: TGTGCCAGCTCACCAAAGCAGGGAGGCAATCAGCCCCAGCATTTT; size: NA; D: NA; J: TRBJ1-5; V: TRBV18
CDR3: CASSAGQGVANYGYTF; DNA: TGTGCCAGCAGTGCGGGACAGGGAGTCGCCAACTATGGCTACACCTTC; size: NA; D: TRBD1; J: TRBJ1-2; V: TRBV2
CDR3: CASSEGGRQPQHF; DNA: TGTGCCAGCAGTGAAGGGGGGAGGCAGCCCCAGCATTTT; size: few; D: NA; J: TRBJ1-5; V: TRBV25-1
CDR3: CASSLGRGNYGYTF; DNA: TGTGCCAGCAGTTTAGGGCGGGGTAACTATGGCTACACCTTC; size: few; D: NA; J: TRBJ1-2; V: TRBV28
CDR3: CASSSSTGRETQYF; DNA: TGTGCCAGCAGCTCTTCGACAGGGCGAGAGACCCAGTACTTC; size: few; D: TRBD1; J: TRBJ2-5; V: TRBV7-9
CDR3: CASRERGGLSYEQYF; DNA: TGTGCCAGCAGGGAAAGAGGGGGACTCTCCTACGAGCAGTACTTC; size: NA; D: NA; J: TRBJ2-7; V: TRBV6-1
CDR3: CASSDRTGGPSEQYF; DNA: TGCGCCAGCAGCGATCGAACGGGAGGGCCCTCCGAGCAGTACTTC; size: NA; D: TRBD2; J: TRBJ2-7; V: TRBV5-1
CDR3: CASRAGAYNEQFF; DNA: TGTGCCAGCAGGGCGGGAGCCTACAATGAGCAGTTCTTC; size: NA; D: TRBD2; J: TRBJ2-1; V: TRBV7-2
CDR3: CASSPRSNTEAFF; DNA: TGTGCCAGCTCACCTCGGAGCAACACTGAAGCTTTCTTT; size: few; D: NA; J: TRBJ1-1; V: TRBV18
CDR3: CASSYSSYNEQFF; DNA: TGTGCCAGCAGCTACTCGTCCTACAATGAGCAGTTCTTC; size: NA; D: NA; J: TRBJ2-1; V: TRBV7-9
CDR3: CASSTAGGYSDTQYF; DNA: TGTGCCAGCTCAACAGCGGGAGGTTACTCAGATACGCAGTATTTT; size: NA; D: TRBD2; J: TRBJ2-3; V: TRBV18
CDR3: CASSEGGTSGSYEQYF; DNA: TGTGCCAGCAGTGAGGGGGGGACTAGCGGAAGCTACGAGCAGTACTTC; size: few; D: TRBD2; J: TRBJ2-7; V: TRBV25-1
CDR3: CASAVGRNYGYTF; DNA: TGTGCCAGCGCTGTGGGACGGAACTATGGCTACACCTTC; size: NA; D: NA; J: TRBJ1-2; V: TRBV19
CDR3: CASEAQVGYEQYF; DNA: TGTGCCAGCGAGGCCCAGGTTGGCTACGAGCAGTACTTC; size: few; D: NA; J: TRBJ2-7; V: TRBV28
CDR3: CASSLSSGRTSYEQYF; DNA: TGTGCCAGCAGCTTATCTAGCGGGAGGACCTCCTACGAGCAGTACTTC; size: NA; D: TRBD2; J: TRBJ2-7; V: TRBV7-2
CDR3: CASSQALLQYF; DNA: TGTGCCAGCAGCCAGGCCCTCTTGCAGTACTTC; size: few; D: NA; J: TRBJ2-7; V: TRBV4-2
CDR3: CSVEGEGGNEQFF; DNA: TGCAGCGTTGAAGGGGAGGGGGGTAATGAGCAGTTCTTC; size: NA; D: NA; J: TRBJ2-1; V: TRBV29-1
CDR3: CASSVSYRGLPGELFF; DNA: TGTGCCAGCAGCGTGTCCTACAGGGGGCTCCCCGGGGAGCTGTTTTTT; size: few; D: TRBD1; J: TRBJ2-2; V: TRBV7-2
CDR3: CASRGIPGGAGQPQHF; DNA: TGTGCCAGTAGGGGGATCCCAGGGGGCGCAGGTCAGCCCCAGCATTTT; size: few; D: TRBD1; J: TRBJ1-5; V: TRBV19
CDR3: CASDVIRGEQYF; DNA: TGTGCCAGCGACGTAATCAGAGGCGAGCAGTACTTC; size: NA; D: NA; J: TRBJ2-7; V: TRBV2
CDR3: CASSQTFIGELFF; DNA: TGCGCCAGCAGCCAGACCTTCATCGGGGAGCTGTTTTTT; size: few; D: NA; J: TRBJ2-2; V: TRBV4-3
CDR3: CASSPSGRFYEQYF; DNA: TGTGCCAGCAGCCCCAGCGGGAGGTTCTACGAGCAGTACTTC; size: NA; D: TRBD2; J: TRBJ2-7; V: TRBV7-9
CDR3: CSVERSGTSGFHEQYF; DNA: TGCAGCGTTGAAAGATCGGGTACTAGTGGCTTCCACGAGCAGTACTTC; size: few; D: NA; J: TRBJ2-7; V: TRBV29-1
CDR3: CASSLVWDLQPYEQYF; DNA: TGTGCCAGCAGCTTAGTTTGGGACTTACAACCCTACGAGCAGTACTTC; size: few; D: NA; J: TRBJ2-7; V: TRBV7-8
CDR3: CASSLGGQGDTQSGANVLTF; DNA: TGTGCCAGCAGTTTAGGGGGACAGGGGGACACCCAGTCTGGGGCCAACGTCCTGACTTTC; size: few; D: TRBD1; J: TRBJ2-6; V: TRBV28
CDR3: CAISVSANEQFF; DNA: TGTGCCATCAGTGTGTCGGCGAATGAGCAGTTCTTC; size: NA; D: NA; J: TRBJ2-1; V: TRBV10-3